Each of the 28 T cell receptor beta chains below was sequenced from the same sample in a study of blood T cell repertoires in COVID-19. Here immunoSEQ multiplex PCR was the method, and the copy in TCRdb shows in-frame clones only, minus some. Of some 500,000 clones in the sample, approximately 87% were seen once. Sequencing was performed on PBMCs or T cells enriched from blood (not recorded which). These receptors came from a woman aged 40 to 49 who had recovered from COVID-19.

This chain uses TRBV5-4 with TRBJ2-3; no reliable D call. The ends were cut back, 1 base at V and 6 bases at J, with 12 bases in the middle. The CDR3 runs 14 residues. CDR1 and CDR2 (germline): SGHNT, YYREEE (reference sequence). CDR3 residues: CASSLSTKEDTQYF. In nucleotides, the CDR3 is TGTGCCAGCAGCTTGTCCACGAAGGAGGATACGCAGTATTTT. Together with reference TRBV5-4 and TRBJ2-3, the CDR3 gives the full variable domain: ETGVTQSPTHLIKTRGQQVTLRCSSQSGHNTVSWYQQALGQGPQFIFQYYREEENGRGNFPPRFSGLQFPNYSSELNVNALELDDSALYLCASSLSTKEDTQYFGPGTRLTVL.

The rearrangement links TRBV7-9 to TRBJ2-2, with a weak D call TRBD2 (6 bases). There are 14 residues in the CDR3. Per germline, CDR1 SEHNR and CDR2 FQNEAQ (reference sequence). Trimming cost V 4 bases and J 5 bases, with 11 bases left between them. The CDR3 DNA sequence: TGTGCCAGCAGCTCCGGGACTTGGACCGGGGAGCTGTTTTTT. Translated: CASSSGTWTGELFF. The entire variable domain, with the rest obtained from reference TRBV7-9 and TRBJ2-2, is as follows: DTGVSQNPRHKITKRGQNVTFRCDPISEHNRLYWYRQTLGQGPEFLTYFQNEAQLEKSRLLSDRFSAERPKGSFSTLEIQRTEQGDSAMYLCASSSGTWTGELFFGEGSRLTVL.

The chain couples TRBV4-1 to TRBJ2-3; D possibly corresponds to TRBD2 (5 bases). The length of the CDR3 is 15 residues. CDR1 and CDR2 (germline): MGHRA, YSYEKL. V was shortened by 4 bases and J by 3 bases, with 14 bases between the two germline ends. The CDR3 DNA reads TGCGCCAGCAGCCCCCGGCAGGACTTGACAGATACGCAGTATTTT. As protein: CASSPRQDLTDTQYF.

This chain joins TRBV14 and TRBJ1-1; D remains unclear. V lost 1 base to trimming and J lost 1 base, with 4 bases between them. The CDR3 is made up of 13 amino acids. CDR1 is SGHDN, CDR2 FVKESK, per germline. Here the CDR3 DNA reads TGTGCCAGCAGCCAAGGACAGAACACTGAAGCTTTCTTT. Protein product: CASSQGQNTEAFF.

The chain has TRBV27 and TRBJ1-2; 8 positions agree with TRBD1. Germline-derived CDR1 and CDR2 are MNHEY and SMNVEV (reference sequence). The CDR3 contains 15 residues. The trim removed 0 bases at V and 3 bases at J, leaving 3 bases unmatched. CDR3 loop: CASSLSDRGDYGYTF. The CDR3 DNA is TGTGCCAGCAGTTTATCTGACAGGGGCGACTATGGCTACACCTTC.

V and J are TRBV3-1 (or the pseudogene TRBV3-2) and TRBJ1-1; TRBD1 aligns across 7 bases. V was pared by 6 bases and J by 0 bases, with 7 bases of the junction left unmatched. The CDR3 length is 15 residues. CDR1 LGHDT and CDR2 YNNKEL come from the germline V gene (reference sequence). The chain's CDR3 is CASSQTGPMNTEAFF. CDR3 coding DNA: TGTGCCAGCAGTCAGACAGGGCCAATGAACACTGAAGCTTTCTTT.

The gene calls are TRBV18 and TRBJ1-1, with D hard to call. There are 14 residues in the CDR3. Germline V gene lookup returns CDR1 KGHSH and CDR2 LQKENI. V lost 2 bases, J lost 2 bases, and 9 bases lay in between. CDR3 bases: TGTGCCAGCTCACCAATGCGGGGAAACACTGAAGCTTTCTTT. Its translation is CASSPMRGNTEAFF.

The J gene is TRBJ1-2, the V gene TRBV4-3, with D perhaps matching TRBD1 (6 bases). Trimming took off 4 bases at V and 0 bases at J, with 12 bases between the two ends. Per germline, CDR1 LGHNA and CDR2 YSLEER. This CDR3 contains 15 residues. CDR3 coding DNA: TGCGCCAGCAGCCCGGACAGAATTACTAACTATGGCTACACCTTC. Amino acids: CASSPDRITNYGYTF.

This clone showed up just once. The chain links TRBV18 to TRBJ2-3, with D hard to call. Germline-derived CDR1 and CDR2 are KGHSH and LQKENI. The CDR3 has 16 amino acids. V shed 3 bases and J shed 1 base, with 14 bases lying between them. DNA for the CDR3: TGTGCCAGCTCACCTCTGGCGCAAGAGGGCACAGATACGCAGTATTTT. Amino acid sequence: CASSPLAQEGTDTQYF.

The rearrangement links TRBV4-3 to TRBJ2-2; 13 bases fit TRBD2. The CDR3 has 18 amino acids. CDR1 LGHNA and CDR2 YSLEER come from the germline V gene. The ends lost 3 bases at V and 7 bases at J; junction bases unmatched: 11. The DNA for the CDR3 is TGCGCCAGCAGCCAGGTCCAACTAGCGGGAGGGCCGGGCGGGGAGCTGTTTTTT. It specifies CASSQVQLAGGPGGELFF.

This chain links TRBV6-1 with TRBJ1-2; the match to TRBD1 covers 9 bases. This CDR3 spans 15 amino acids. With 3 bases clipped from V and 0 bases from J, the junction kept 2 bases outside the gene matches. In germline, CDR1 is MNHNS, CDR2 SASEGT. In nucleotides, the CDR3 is TGTGCCAGCAGTGAGTGGACAGGGGCTAACTATGGCTACACCTTC. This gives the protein CASSEWTGANYGYTF.

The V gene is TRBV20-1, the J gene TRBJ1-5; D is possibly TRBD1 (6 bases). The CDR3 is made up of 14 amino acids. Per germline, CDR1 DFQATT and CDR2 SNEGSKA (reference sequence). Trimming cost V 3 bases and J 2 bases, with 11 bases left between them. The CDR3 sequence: CSASLAGGNQPQHF. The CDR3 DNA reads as TGCAGTGCTAGTCTAGCAGGGGGCAATCAGCCCCAGCATTTT.

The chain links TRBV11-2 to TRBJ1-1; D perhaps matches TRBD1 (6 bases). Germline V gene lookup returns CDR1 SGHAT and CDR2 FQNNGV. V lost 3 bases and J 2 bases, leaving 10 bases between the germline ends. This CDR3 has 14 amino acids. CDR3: CASSFLGGNTEAFF. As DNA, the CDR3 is TGTGCCAGCAGCTTTTTAGGGGGTAACACTGAAGCTTTCTTT. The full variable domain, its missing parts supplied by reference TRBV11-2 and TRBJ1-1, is EAGVAQSPRYKIIEKRQSVAFWCNPISGHATLYWYQQILGQGPKLLIQFQNNGVVDDSQLPKDRFSAERLKGVDSTLKIQPAKLEDSAVYLCASSFLGGNTEAFFGQGTRLTVV.

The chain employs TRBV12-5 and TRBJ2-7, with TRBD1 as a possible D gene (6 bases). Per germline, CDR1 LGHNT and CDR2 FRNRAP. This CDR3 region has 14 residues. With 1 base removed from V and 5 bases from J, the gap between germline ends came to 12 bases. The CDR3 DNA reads TGTGCTAGTGGTTTGGACAGGGTAGAGGACGAGCAGTACTTC. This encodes CASGLDRVEDEQYF.

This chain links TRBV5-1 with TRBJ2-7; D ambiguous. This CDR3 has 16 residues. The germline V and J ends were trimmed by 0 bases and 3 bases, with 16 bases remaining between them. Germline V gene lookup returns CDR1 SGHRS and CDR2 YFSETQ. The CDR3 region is CASSLADQTLSYEQYF. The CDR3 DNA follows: TGCGCCAGCAGCTTGGCCGATCAGACTCTGAGCTACGAGCAGTACTTC.

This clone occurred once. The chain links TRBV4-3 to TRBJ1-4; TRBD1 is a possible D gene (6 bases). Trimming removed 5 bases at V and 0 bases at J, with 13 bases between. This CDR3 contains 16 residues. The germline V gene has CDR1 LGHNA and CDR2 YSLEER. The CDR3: CASSLRTAATNEKLFF. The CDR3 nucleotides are TGCGCCAGCAGCTTACGGACAGCCGCAACTAATGAAAAACTGTTTTTT.

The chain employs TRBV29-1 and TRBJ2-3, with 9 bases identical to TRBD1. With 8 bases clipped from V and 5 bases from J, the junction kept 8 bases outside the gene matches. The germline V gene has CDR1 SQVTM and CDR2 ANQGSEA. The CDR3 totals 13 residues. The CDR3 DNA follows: TGCAGCTCGACCCCGGGACAGGGAGATACGCAGTATTTT. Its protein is CSSTPGQGDTQYF.

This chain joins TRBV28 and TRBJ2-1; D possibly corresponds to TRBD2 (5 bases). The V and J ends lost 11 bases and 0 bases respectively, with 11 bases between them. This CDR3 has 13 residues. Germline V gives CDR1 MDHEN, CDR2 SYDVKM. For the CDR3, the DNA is TGTGCCCAACTACGGGACTCCTACAATGAGCAGTTCTTC. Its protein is CAQLRDSYNEQFF.

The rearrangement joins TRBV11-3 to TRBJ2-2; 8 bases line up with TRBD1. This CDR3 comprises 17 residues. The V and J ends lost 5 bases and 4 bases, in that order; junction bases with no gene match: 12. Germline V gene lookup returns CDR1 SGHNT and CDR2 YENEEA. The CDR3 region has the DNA TGTGCCAGCAGCCAACGATACGGACAGGGTGGCACCGGGGAGCTGTTTTTT. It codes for CASSQRYGQGGTGELFF.

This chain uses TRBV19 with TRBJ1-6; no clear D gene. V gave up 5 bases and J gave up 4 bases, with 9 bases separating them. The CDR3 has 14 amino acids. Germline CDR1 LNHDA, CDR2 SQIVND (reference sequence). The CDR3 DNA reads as TGTGCCAGTAGTCTCACCGGGTATAATTCACCCCTCCACTTT. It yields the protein CASSLTGYNSPLHF.

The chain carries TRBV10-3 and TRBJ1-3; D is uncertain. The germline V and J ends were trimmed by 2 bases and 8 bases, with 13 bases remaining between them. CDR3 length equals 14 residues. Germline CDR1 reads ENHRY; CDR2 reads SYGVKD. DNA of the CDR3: TGTGCCATCAGTGAGACGGCTATAGGAGACACCATATATTTT. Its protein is CAISETAIGDTIYF.

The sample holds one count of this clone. CDR3 sequence (DNA): TGTGCCAGCAGCTCAGGGACAGGGAGAAGGTCAGAGACCCAGTACTTC. The encoded protein is CASSSGTGRRSETQYF. The chain joins TRBV5-6 to TRBJ2-5; 9 bases are shared with TRBD1. This CDR3 contains 16 residues. After removal of 3 bases from V and 4 bases from J, the junction contained 10 bases not matched to a gene. Per germline, CDR1 SGHDT and CDR2 YYEEEE.

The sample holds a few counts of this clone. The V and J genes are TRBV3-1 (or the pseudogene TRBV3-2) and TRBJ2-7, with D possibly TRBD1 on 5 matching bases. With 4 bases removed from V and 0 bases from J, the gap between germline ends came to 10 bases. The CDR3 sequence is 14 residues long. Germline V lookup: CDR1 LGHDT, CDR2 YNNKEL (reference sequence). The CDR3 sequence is CASSLQGSSYEQYF. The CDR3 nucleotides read TGTGCCAGCAGCCTTCAGGGTAGCTCCTACGAGCAGTACTTC.

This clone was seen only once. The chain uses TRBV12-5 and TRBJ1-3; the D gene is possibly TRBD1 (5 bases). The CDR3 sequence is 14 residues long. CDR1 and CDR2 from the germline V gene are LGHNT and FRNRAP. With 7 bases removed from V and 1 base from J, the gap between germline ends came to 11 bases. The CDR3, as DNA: TGTGCTAGTGCCTCAGGGTATTCTGGAAACACCATATATTTT. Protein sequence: CASASGYSGNTIYF.

The CDR3 loop is CAWSTSRVFHQPQHF. Here the CDR3 DNA reads TGTGCCTGGAGTACCTCCAGGGTGTTTCATCAGCCCCAGCATTTT. This chain links TRBV30 with TRBJ1-5; a weak D match, TRBD1 (5 bases). Looked up from germline, CDR1 is GTSNPN and CDR2 is SVGIG (reference sequence). Trimming took 2 bases from V and 5 from J, leaving 16 bases between them. This CDR3 region has 15 residues.

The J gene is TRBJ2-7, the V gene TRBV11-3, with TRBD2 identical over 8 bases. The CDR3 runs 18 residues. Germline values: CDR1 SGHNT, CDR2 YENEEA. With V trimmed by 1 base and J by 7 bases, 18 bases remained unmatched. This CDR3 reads CASSLGPFLREGQGEQYF. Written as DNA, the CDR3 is TGTGCCAGCAGCTTAGGGCCCTTTCTCCGGGAGGGCCAAGGGGAGCAGTACTTC.

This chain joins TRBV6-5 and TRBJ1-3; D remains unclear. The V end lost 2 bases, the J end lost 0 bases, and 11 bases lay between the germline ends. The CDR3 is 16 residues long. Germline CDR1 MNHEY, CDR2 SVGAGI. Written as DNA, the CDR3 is TGTGCCAGCAGTTACGGTACCCTGAGCTCTGGAAACACCATATATTTT. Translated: CASSYGTLSSGNTIYF.

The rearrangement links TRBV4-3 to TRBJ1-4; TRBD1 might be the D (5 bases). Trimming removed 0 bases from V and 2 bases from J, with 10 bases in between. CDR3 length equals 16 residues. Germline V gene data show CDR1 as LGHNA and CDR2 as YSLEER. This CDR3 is CASSQDGGTTNEKLFF. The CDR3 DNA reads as TGCGCCAGCAGCCAAGATGGAGGGACCACTAATGAAAAACTGTTTTTT.